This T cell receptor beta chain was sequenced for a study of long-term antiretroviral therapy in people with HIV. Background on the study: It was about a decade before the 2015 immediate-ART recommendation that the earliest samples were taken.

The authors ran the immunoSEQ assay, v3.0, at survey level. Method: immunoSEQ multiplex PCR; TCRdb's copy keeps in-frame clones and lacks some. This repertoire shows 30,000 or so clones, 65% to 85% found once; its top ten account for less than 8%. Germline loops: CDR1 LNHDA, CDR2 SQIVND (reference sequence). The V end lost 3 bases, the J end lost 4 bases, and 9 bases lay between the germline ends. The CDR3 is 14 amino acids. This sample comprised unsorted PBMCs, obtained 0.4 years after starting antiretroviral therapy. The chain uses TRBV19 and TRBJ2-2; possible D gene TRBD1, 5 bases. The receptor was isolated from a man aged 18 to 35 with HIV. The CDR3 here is CASSMGQATGELFF. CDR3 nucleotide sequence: TGTGCCAGTAGTATGGGGCAGGCCACCGGGGAGCTGTTTTTT.